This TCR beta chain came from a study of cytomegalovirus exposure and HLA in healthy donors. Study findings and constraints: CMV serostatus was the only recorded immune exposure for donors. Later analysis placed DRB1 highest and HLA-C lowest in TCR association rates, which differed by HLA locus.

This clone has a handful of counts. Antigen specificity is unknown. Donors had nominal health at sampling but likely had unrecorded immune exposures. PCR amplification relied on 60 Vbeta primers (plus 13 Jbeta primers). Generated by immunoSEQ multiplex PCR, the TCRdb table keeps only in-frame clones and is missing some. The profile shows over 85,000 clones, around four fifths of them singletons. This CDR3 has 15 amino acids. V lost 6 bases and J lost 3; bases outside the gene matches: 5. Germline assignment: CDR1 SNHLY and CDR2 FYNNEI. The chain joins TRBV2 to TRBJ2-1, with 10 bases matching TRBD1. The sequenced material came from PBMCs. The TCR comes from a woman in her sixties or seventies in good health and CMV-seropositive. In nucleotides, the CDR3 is TGTGCCAGCAGCCCAGGACAGGGGGTCTACAATGAGCAGTTCTTC. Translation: CASSPGQGVYNEQFF. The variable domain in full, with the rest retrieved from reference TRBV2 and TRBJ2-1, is EPEVTQTPSHQVTQMGQEVILRCVPISNHLYFYWYRQILGQKVEFLVSFYNNEISEKSEIFDDQFSVERPDGSNFTLKIRSTKLEDSAMYFCASSPGQGVYNEQFFGPGTRLTVL.